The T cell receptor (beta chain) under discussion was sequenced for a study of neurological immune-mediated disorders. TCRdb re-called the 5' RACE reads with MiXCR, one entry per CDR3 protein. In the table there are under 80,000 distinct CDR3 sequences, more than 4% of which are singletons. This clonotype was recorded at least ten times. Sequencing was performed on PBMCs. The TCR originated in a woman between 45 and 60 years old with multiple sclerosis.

CDR3 amino acids: CASSLEAATEAFF. CDR3 nucleotide sequence: TGCGCCAGCAGCTTGGAGGCGGCCACTGAAGCTTTCTTT. V is TRBV5-1 and J is TRBJ1-1; D is unresolved. The V end lost 0 bases, the J end lost 4 bases, and 7 bases lay between the germline ends. The CDR3 has 13 amino acids. Germline V CDR1 and CDR2: SGHRS, YFSETQ.